These 7 T cell receptor beta chains share one sample of origin, sequenced in a study of T cell repertoires in cytomegalovirus infection. Via MiXCR, TCRdb re-called the reads, giving one row per CDR3 protein. The repertoire holds around 260,000 distinct CDR3 sequences, with roughly 25% as singletons. What was sequenced was PBMCs. Source of these receptors: a human donor in good health (CMV status not recorded). Some clones in this sample may be carry-over from other donors' samples.

The J gene is TRBJ2-5, the V gene TRBV6-6; 7 bases match TRBD2. This CDR3 comprises 12 residues. V trimming: 11 bases; J trimming: 6 bases; junction bases outside the gene matches: 9. Germline lookup yields CDR1 MNHNY and CDR2 SVGAGI (reference sequence). The CDR3 loop is CACDNGGKTQYF. Here the CDR3 DNA reads TGTGCCTGCGACAACGGGGGGAAGACCCAGTACTTC.

This rearrangement joins TRBV29-1 to TRBJ1-1; the D is unclear. This CDR3 has 11 residues. Per the germline V gene, CDR1 is SQVTM and CDR2 is ANQGSEA. V lost 5 bases and J lost 6, with 10 bases in between. The CDR3 loop reads CSVTAYPEAFF. CDR3 nucleotides: TGCAGCGTTACAGCGTACCCTGAAGCTTTCTTT.

The sample holds a few counts of this clonotype. The rearrangement links TRBV20-1 to TRBJ2-7; D uncertain. Germline V gene sequence: CDR1 DFQATT, CDR2 SNEGSKA (reference sequence). The CDR3 spans 15 residues. Trimming shortened V by 5 bases and J by 5 bases, and 22 bases separated the two germline ends. The CDR3 reads CSAPPTPNYLHEQYF. CDR3 bases: TGCAGTGCTCCGCCCACTCCAAATTACCTCCACGAGCAGTACTTC.

This clonotype has ten or more counts. This chain uses TRBV6-2 or TRBV6-3 with TRBJ1-5, with 9 positions matching TRBD1. The ends lost 9 bases at V and 5 bases at J; junction bases unmatched: 11. This CDR3 comprises 15 residues. Per the germline V gene, CDR1 is MNHEY and CDR2 is SVGEGT. CDR3 amino acids: CASKSWTGDHQPQHF. The CDR3 bases are TGTGCCAGTAAATCCTGGACAGGGGACCATCAGCCCCAGCATTTT.

This clonotype was seen at least ten times. The rearrangement joins TRBV7-2 to TRBJ1-5, with a possible D match to TRBD1 (5 bases). With 5 bases removed from V and 5 bases from J, the gap between germline ends came to 10 bases. The germline V gene encodes CDR1 SGHTA and CDR2 FQGNSA. The CDR3 has 13 amino acids. CDR3 sequence (DNA): TGTGCCAGCAGCCGGGACGGCGATCAGCCCCAGCATTTT. This gives the protein CASSRDGDQPQHF.

This clonotype occurred a few times. Here the CDR3 DNA reads TGCGCCAGCAGGGACCCTTGGGTTTCTGAAGCTTTCTTT. It codes for CASRDPWVSEAFF. The chain recombines TRBV10-2 with TRBJ1-1; D gene ambiguous. Between the trimmed V and J ends, which lost 6 bases and 6 bases, there was a span of 14 bases. The CDR3 sequence is 13 residues long. Germline V gene sequence: CDR1 WSHSY, CDR2 SAAADI.

The V gene is TRBV28, the J gene TRBJ1-6; D possibly corresponds to TRBD1 (6 bases). The CDR3 has 14 amino acids. The germline CDR1 and CDR2 sequences are MDHEN and SYDVKM. V was trimmed by 5 bases and J by 9 bases, leaving 14 bases between them. In DNA, the CDR3 is TGTGCCAGCAGTCCCTCGGGGGGCTCTTCACCCCTCCACTTT. Its translation: CASSPSGGSSPLHF.